The clone carrying this TCR beta chain occurred once. What it binds is unknown. The data originate from a study of shared clonotypes between healthy human individuals. Background on the study: A couple of female and a few male donors aged 18 to 49 were enrolled. Used for every donor were three CD4 naive, three CD4 memory, two CD8 naive and one CD8 memory plate.

The CDR3 has 15 amino acids. V dropped 5 bases and J dropped 5; count of bases not matched to a gene: 6. The germline V gene encodes CDR1 MNHEY and CDR2 SMNVEV (reference sequence). General study results and limits: Relative to memory subsets, naive subsets generally showed larger estimated richness.

Repertoires were generated with immunoSEQ multiplex PCR, while TCRdb's copy carries only in-frame clones and drops some. In the table there are 90,000 to 130,000 clones, 68% of which are singletons. Combining CD45RO+ cells with CCR7-negative CD45RA+ TemRA cells gave CD8 memory. Input material: memory CD8+ T cells sorted from blood. Subset defined: CD45RO+ cells pooled with CCR7-negative TemRA cells. The chain recombines TRBV27 with TRBJ2-1; 10 nucleotides match TRBD2. The sequence was collected from a woman in her 30s in good health. CDR3 amino acids: CASSESTSGDNEQFF. CDR3 DNA: TGTGCCAGCAGTGAAAGTACTAGCGGGGACAATGAGCAGTTCTTC.